The rows below give T cell receptor beta chains drawn from one sample of a study of T cell responses to AZD1222 COVID-19 vaccine. Profiling relied on immunoSEQ multiplex PCR, and the TCRdb table lists in-frame clones only, not all of them. The data hold 55,000 to 70,000 clones, with 89% observed a single time. The sequenced sample was peripheral blood, obtained 28 days after the second AZD1222 dose. The source of these receptors is an adult who received the AZD1222 COVID-19 vaccine. CDR3s include the opening cysteine and the closing phenylalanine or tryptophan. The D gene is left open where the match is weak. Expanded clones get a size class; other rows say once, few or many, or leave the size out.

NA,once,TRBJ1-5,TRBV7-2,TGTGCCAGCAGCTTCCTTGGGAGCAATCAGCCCCAGCATTTT,CASSFLGSNQPQHF
NA,NA,TRBJ2-3,TRBV27,TGTGCCAGCAGTTTACAGGACAGCACAGATACGCAGTATTTT,CASSLQDSTDTQYF
NA,NA,TRBJ2-7,TRBV6-5,TGTGCCAGCAGTTACTCGCTTAGCGGAGCGACGTACGAGCAGTACTTC,CASSYSLSGATYEQYF
NA,once,TRBJ1-3,TRBV7-2,TGTGCCAGCAGGGAAGGAAACACCATATATTTT,CASREGNTIYF
NA,once,TRBJ1-1,TRBV5-1,TGCGCCAGCAGCTTGGAGGTGGGGATGGCTGAAGCTTTCTTT,CASSLEVGMAEAFF
NA,NA,TRBJ2-6,TRBV9,TGTGCCAGCAGCGTTGCTGGGTCTGGGGCCAACGTCCTGACTTTC,CASSVAGSGANVLTF
TRBD2,NA,TRBJ2-1,TRBV27,TGTGCCAGCAGTCGCGGGGGTAGCGGGGTTTACAATGAGCAGTTCTTC,CASSRGGSGVYNEQFF
NA,NA,TRBJ2-1,TRBV29-1,TGCAGCGGGCTACTCGGAAGCTCCTACAATGAGCAGTTCTTC,CSGLLGSSYNEQFF
TRBD2,few,TRBJ2-1,TRBV7-6,TGTGCCAGCAGCCTTCGACTAGCGGGAGGGAATGAGCAGTTCTTC,CASSLRLAGGNEQFF
NA,NA,TRBJ1-1,TRBV5-1,TGCGCCAGCAGTAACCAAGACAGCCCCCACCCTGAAGCTTTCTTT,CASSNQDSPHPEAFF
TRBD1,NA,TRBJ2-7,TRBV27,TGTGCCACCAGCCGGGGGACAGGGAACTACGAGCAGTACTTC,CATSRGTGNYEQYF
NA,NA,TRBJ1-1,TRBV18,TGTGCCAGCTCACCACCTGGGGAGTGGAACACTGAAGCTTTCTTT,CASSPPGEWNTEAFF
NA,NA,TRBJ1-1,TRBV14,TGTGTCAGCAGCCTCGGGCTTGAAGCTTTCTTT,CVSSLGLEAFF
TRBD1,few,TRBJ1-6,TRBV6-5,TGTGCCAGCAGGGACAGGCTGAGGATTTCACCCCTCCACTTT,CASRDRLRISPLHF
TRBD2,few,TRBJ2-7,TRBV5-1,TGCGCCAGCAGCCCGGGTAGTAGCGGGAGGCGGTACGAGCAGTACTTC,CASSPGSSGRRYEQYF
NA,NA,TRBJ2-7,TRBV4-1,TGCGCCAGCAGCCTGTTTGTGGGCCTCCGAGCCTACGAGCAGTACTTC,CASSLFVGLRAYEQYF
NA,NA,TRBJ1-5,TRBV6-1,TGTGCCAGCAGTGAGCTTCGGAGGGATCAGCCCCAGCATTTT,CASSELRRDQPQHF
NA,NA,TRBJ1-3,TRBV7-6,TGTGCCAGCAGCCGGACATTCACTGGAAACACCATATATTTT,CASSRTFTGNTIYF
TRBD2,NA,TRBJ2-7,TRBV27,TGTGCCAGCAGTTCCGGGACTAGCGGATCCTACGAGCAGTACTTC,CASSSGTSGSYEQYF
NA,NA,TRBJ1-4,TRBV9,TGTGCCAGCAGCCTAGGACCCGGGGAAAAACTGTTTTTT,CASSLGPGEKLFF
NA,NA,TRBJ2-7,TRBV5-1,TGCGCCAGCAGCTTGGAGGGGGGGAGTCCCCCCTTCGAGCAGTACTTC,CASSLEGGSPPFEQYF
NA,NA,TRBJ2-7,TRBV10-2,TGCGCCAGCACCCGGGACTACGAGCAGTACTTC,CASTRDYEQYF
TRBD1,NA,TRBJ2-1,TRBV7-2,TGTGCCAGCAGCTCATGGGACAGGGAACCGTTCTTC,CASSSWDREPFF
NA,NA,TRBJ2-3,TRBV5-5,TGTGCCAGCAGCCGTGGACAGGATACGCAGTATTTT,CASSRGQDTQYF
TRBD2,NA,TRBJ2-1,TRBV28,TGTGCCAGCAGTTTAATGGGGGGGAGCTCCTACAATGAGCAGTTCTTC,CASSLMGGSSYNEQFF
TRBD1,NA,TRBJ1-6,TRBV19,TGTGCCAGCGGACAGGGAGGATCACCCCTCCACTTT,CASGQGGSPLHF
TRBD2,NA,TRBJ2-5,TRBV7-9,TGTGCCAGCAGCTTAGGAGCGGGAGGTACAGAGACCCAGTACTTC,CASSLGAGGTETQYF
NA,NA,TRBJ1-3,TRBV7-6,TGTGCCAGCAGCTTAGTATCCAGCGCCTCTGGAAACACCATATATTTT,CASSLVSSASGNTIYF
TRBD1,few,TRBJ1-6,TRBV5-1,TGCGCCAGCAGCTGGGGCGTGGGACAGAGGTCCTATAATTCACCCCTCCACTTT,CASSWGVGQRSYNSPLHF
NA,NA,TRBJ1-1,TRBV7-9,TGTGCCAGCAGCCCCTCTCGACAATACACTGAAGCTTTCTTT,CASSPSRQYTEAFF
NA,once,TRBJ1-2,TRBV19,TGTGCCAGTAGTATCAGCGGGGTGAGTGGCTACACCTTC,CASSISGVSGYTF
TRBD2,NA,TRBJ2-1,TRBV10-3,TGTGCCACCACCGACTCCGGGACTAGCGGGGGGGCCGGCTACAATGAGCAGTTCTTC,CATTDSGTSGGAGYNEQFF
TRBD1,NA,TRBJ2-2,TRBV6-2/TRBV6-3,TGTGCCAGCAGTTACGTCATAGGGGGCGCAGAAAACACCGGGGAGCTGTTTTTT,CASSYVIGGAENTGELFF
NA,few,TRBJ1-4,TRBV27,TGTGCCAGCAGTTTAGGGATCCAGGGCGGGTGGAATGAAAAACTGTTTTTT,CASSLGIQGGWNEKLFF
NA,few,TRBJ1-2,TRBV29-1,TGCAGCGTTGAAGGGTCCGGATTCTATGGCTACACCTTC,CSVEGSGFYGYTF
NA,NA,TRBJ2-7,TRBV5-1,TGCGCCAGCAGCCCTGGGGGCGGCAGGCCCTACGAGCAGTACTTC,CASSPGGGRPYEQYF
NA,NA,TRBJ2-7,TRBV5-1,TGCGCCAGCAGCAACCGGGACGGCTACGAGCAGTACTTC,CASSNRDGYEQYF
NA,NA,TRBJ1-2,TRBV27,TGTGCCAGCAGTTTATCGAAAACAGGGCGATATGGCTACACCTTC,CASSLSKTGRYGYTF
NA,NA,TRBJ1-2,TRBV24-1,TGTGCCACCAGTGCTAGGACAGCTAACTATGGCTACACCTTC,CATSARTANYGYTF
TRBD1,NA,TRBJ1-5,TRBV5-1,TGCGCCAGCAGCCTACAGGGGGGCAATCAGCCCCAGCATTTT,CASSLQGGNQPQHF
TRBD2,NA,TRBJ2-3,TRBV6-4,TGTGCCAGCAGAGAACTAGCGGGGGCCACAGATACGCAGTATTTT,CASRELAGATDTQYF